This T cell receptor beta chain was found in a study of cytomegalovirus exposure and HLA in healthy donors. PCR involved 60 Vbeta and 13 Jbeta primers. This table comes from immunoSEQ multiplex PCR, and its TCRdb copy is limited to in-frame clones, with some not included. The sample carries fewer than 150,000 clones, over 80% recorded once. The CDR3 is made up of 14 amino acids. With 3 bases clipped from V and 6 bases from J, the junction kept 6 bases outside the gene matches. Looked up from germline, CDR1 is MDHEN and CDR2 is SYDVKM. Input material: PBMCs. The sequence derives from a man aged 45-65 years in good health and CMV-seronegative. This chain links TRBV28 with TRBJ1-2, with TRBD1 matching over 8 bases. CDR3 protein: CASSFEDRVDGYTF. The CDR3 DNA sequence: TGTGCCAGCAGTTTTGAGGACAGGGTAGATGGCTACACCTTC.